This T cell receptor (beta chain) was recorded in a study of T cell responses to AZD1222 COVID-19 vaccine. General study points: There were repertoire samples only from the period after the peak T cell response. Elevations in Spike-specific TCR breadth and depth followed administration of two AZD1222 doses.

Germline V CDR1 and CDR2: SGHVS, FNYEAQ. V was clipped by 2 bases and J by 5 bases; unmatched bases: 12. CDR3 size: 17 residues. The protocol was immunoSEQ multiplex PCR, while the TCRdb copy is restricted to in-frame clones and leaves out a portion. Counted here are 95,000 to 150,000 clones, around 93% occurring once; the ten biggest clones make up around 5%. As concerns this clone: Its antigen is as yet unknown.

This specimen was peripheral blood, taken 28 days after the second AZD1222 dose. The clonotype originates from an adult who received the AZD1222 COVID-19 vaccine. The V gene is TRBV7-6, the J gene TRBJ2-1, with 7 bases aligning to TRBD1. The CDR3, as DNA: TGTGCCAGCAGCTTAAGGGGGACAGTCCTATTCAACAATGAGCAGTTCTTC. Protein sequence: CASSLRGTVLFNNEQFF.